The source of this TCR beta chain is a study of CD8+ T cells in alopecia areata. Described treatment: oral pan-JAK inhibitor, 5-10 mg twice daily. The sequencing template was cDNA reverse transcribed from extracted RNA. Sequenced by immunoSEQ multiplex PCR; TCRdb stores in-frame clones only, minus some. This table has 170,000 or so clones, about three fifths appearing once. The TCR originated in a human donor with alopecia areata. The material sequenced was CD4+ T cells sorted from blood, taken at week 4, from a patient treated with tofacitinib.

The CDR3 protein is CASSPGAHRNQPQHF. CDR3 DNA: TGTGCCAGCAGTCCAGGGGCCCACCGCAATCAGCCCCAGCATTTT. J is TRBJ1-5 and V is TRBV27; weak D call: TRBD1 (6 bases). The CDR3 sequence is 15 residues long. The V gene's germline CDR1 is MNHEY and CDR2 SMNVEV (reference sequence). Trimming took 5 bases from V and 2 from J, leaving 13 bases between them.